A selection of T cell receptor beta chains follows, all from one sample in a study of cytotoxic CD8 clonotypes in ibrutinib-treated CLL. The data were produced by immunoSEQ multiplex PCR, yet TCRdb's version contains in-frame clones alone and is incomplete. The profile covers more than 200,000 clones, with 60% to 80% appearing a single time and about 6% taken by the ten largest. This sample comprised PBMCs, obtained after 12 months of ibrutinib treatment. Receptors originate from a human donor with chronic lymphocytic leukemia. CDR3s include the opening cysteine and the closing phenylalanine or tryptophan. The order of the fields is D gene, J gene, V gene, clone size, CDR3 DNA, CDR3 protein. The D gene is left open where the match is weak. Clone size is stated in some rows and not others, as once, few, many or a class when expanded.

D: .; J: TRBJ2-5; V: TRBV28; size: .; DNA: TGTGCCAGCAGTTTAATCGGGGACCAGTACTTC; CDR3: CASSLIGDQYF
D: .; J: TRBJ2-7; V: TRBV18; size: .; DNA: TGTGCCAGCTCACCTGTAGGGGCGGGAACGTCCTACGAGCAGTACTTC; CDR3: CASSPVGAGTSYEQYF
D: .; J: TRBJ1-3; V: TRBV6-5; size: .; DNA: TGTGCCAGCAGGACGGCAGGGTACTCTGGAAACACCATATATTTT; CDR3: CASRTAGYSGNTIYF
D: .; J: TRBJ1-3; V: TRBV30; size: .; DNA: TGTGCCTGGAGTGGACAGTTAAACTCTGGAAACACCATATATTTT; CDR3: CAWSGQLNSGNTIYF
D: .; J: TRBJ1-2; V: TRBV7-9; size: .; DNA: TGTGCCAGCAGCTTATCGGTTCTCAGGGGCTTCTATGGCTACACCTTC; CDR3: CASSLSVLRGFYGYTF
D: .; J: TRBJ2-6; V: TRBV6-1; size: many; DNA: TGTGCCAGCAGTGGCAGGGGAAGGGGCGGGGGCCTCGCTGGGGCCAACGTCCTGACTTTC; CDR3: CASSGRGRGGGLAGANVLTF
D: .; J: TRBJ2-7; V: TRBV30; size: .; DNA: TGTGCCTGGAGTCTTGTCGATTCCTACGAGCAGTACTTC; CDR3: CAWSLVDSYEQYF
D: .; J: TRBJ2-7; V: TRBV5-5; size: .; DNA: TGTGCCAGCAGCTTGGGCCTCCAGGGGGAGGGCTACGAGCAGTACTTC; CDR3: CASSLGLQGEGYEQYF
D: TRBD1; J: TRBJ1-6; V: TRBV5-1; size: .; DNA: TGCGCCAGCAGCTTGCGCAGGGGGCTAGGTTCACCCCTCCACTTT; CDR3: CASSLRRGLGSPLHF
D: .; J: TRBJ1-4; V: TRBV29-1; size: .; DNA: TGCAGCGTTCAGCCTCAGACTAATGAAAAACTGTTTTTT; CDR3: CSVQPQTNEKLFF
D: .; J: TRBJ1-2; V: TRBV27; size: .; DNA: TGTGCCAGCAGTAACCTAGGGACTGGGGATTTTGGCTACACCTTC; CDR3: CASSNLGTGDFGYTF
D: .; J: TRBJ1-2; V: TRBV27; size: .; DNA: TGTGCCAGCAGTTCGCTGGGCAGGGATGGCTACACCTTC; CDR3: CASSSLGRDGYTF
D: TRBD1; J: TRBJ2-2; V: TRBV19; size: .; DNA: TGTGCCAGTAGTAGGGGGACAGTGAACGCCGGGGAGCTGTTTTTT; CDR3: CASSRGTVNAGELFF
D: .; J: TRBJ1-2; V: TRBV30; size: .; DNA: TGTGCCTGGACGCCAGGGGTAGTCTATGGCTACACCTTC; CDR3: CAWTPGVVYGYTF
D: .; J: TRBJ1-3; V: TRBV27; size: once; DNA: TGTGCCAGCAGTTCCGGTGGACAGCCCGGAGGAAACACCATATATTTT; CDR3: CASSSGGQPGGNTIYF
D: .; J: TRBJ2-3; V: TRBV5-1; size: .; DNA: TGCGCCAGCAGCTTGGAGGCAGGGCTAACTGCAGATACGCAGTATTTT; CDR3: CASSLEAGLTADTQYF
D: .; J: TRBJ1-1; V: TRBV19; size: .; DNA: TGTGCCAGTAGCAAGACAGTGAACACTGAAGCTTTCTTT; CDR3: CASSKTVNTEAFF
D: .; J: TRBJ1-2; V: TRBV5-1; size: .; DNA: TGCGCCAGCAGCCAACTCCAGGGATTCCATGGCTACACCTTC; CDR3: CASSQLQGFHGYTF
D: TRBD1; J: TRBJ1-1; V: TRBV5-1; size: .; DNA: TGCGCCAGCAGCCTTGGGGACAGGGCAGAAGCTTTCTTT; CDR3: CASSLGDRAEAFF
D: .; J: TRBJ1-2; V: TRBV27; size: .; DNA: TGTGCCAGCAGTTTTAAAGTGACAGGAGAGGGCTACACCTTC; CDR3: CASSFKVTGEGYTF
D: TRBD1; J: TRBJ2-6; V: TRBV19; size: .; DNA: TGTGCCAGTAGTCGAAGCGACAGGGCTGGGGCCAACGTCCTGACTTTC; CDR3: CASSRSDRAGANVLTF
D: TRBD1; J: TRBJ2-7; V: TRBV5-6; size: .; DNA: TGTGCCAGCAGCTTGGCTGGGACAGGGGGCTACGAGCAGTACTTC; CDR3: CASSLAGTGGYEQYF
D: TRBD1; J: TRBJ1-4; V: TRBV11-1; size: .; DNA: TGTGCCAGCAGCGAATCGAGACAGGGGAGTTTTTACGAAAAACTGTTTTTT; CDR3: CASSESRQGSFYEKLFF
D: .; J: TRBJ1-1; V: TRBV28; size: few; DNA: TGTGCCAGCAGTCCCCATGGGGGGGTCATGAACACTGAAGCTTTCTTT; CDR3: CASSPHGGVMNTEAFF
D: TRBD1; J: TRBJ1-2; V: TRBV30; size: few; DNA: TGTGCCTGGACCGTCCCCGGACAGGGGCCGATCTCTAACTATGGCTACACCTTC; CDR3: CAWTVPGQGPISNYGYTF
D: TRBD2; J: TRBJ2-7; V: TRBV7-8; size: .; DNA: TGTGCCAGCAGCTCTAGCGGGATAGGCTACGAGCAGTACTTC; CDR3: CASSSSGIGYEQYF
D: TRBD1; J: TRBJ2-1; V: TRBV30; size: .; DNA: TGTGCCTGGAAACGGACAGGAGGCGACGAGCAGTTCTTC; CDR3: CAWKRTGGDEQFF
D: .; J: TRBJ2-7; V: TRBV10-3; size: .; DNA: TGTGCCAGGGGGACTCCGAGGGTGTCCTACGAGCAGTACTTC; CDR3: CARGTPRVSYEQYF
D: .; J: TRBJ1-6; V: TRBV11-2; size: .; DNA: TGTGCCAGCAGCCCCCCTTGGGTAGCACCCCTCCACTTT; CDR3: CASSPPWVAPLHF
D: TRBD1; J: TRBJ1-1; V: TRBV18; size: .; DNA: TGTGCCAGCTCACCGAAACAGGGGTCCACTGAAGCTTTCTTT; CDR3: CASSPKQGSTEAFF
D: TRBD1; J: TRBJ1-5; V: TRBV6-6; size: few; DNA: TGTGCCAGCAGTTACGGGACAGGACAAAGCAATCAGCCCCAGCATTTT; CDR3: CASSYGTGQSNQPQHF
D: .; J: TRBJ2-7; V: TRBV12-1; size: once; DNA: TGTGCCAGCATCCCCTTGGTCGGGGTTCTCTCCTACGAGCAGTACTTC; CDR3: CASIPLVGVLSYEQYF
D: .; J: TRBJ1-6; V: TRBV2; size: few; DNA: TGTGCCAGCAGTGAAGCCTGGGGGATTACCTATAATTCACCCCTCCACTTT; CDR3: CASSEAWGITYNSPLHF
D: TRBD2; J: TRBJ2-3; V: TRBV19; size: .; DNA: TGTGCCAGTAGTTGGAGCGGGGGTAGCACAGATACGCAGTATTTT; CDR3: CASSWSGGSTDTQYF
D: TRBD1; J: TRBJ1-5; V: TRBV30; size: .; DNA: TGTGCCTGGACTCAGGGACAGGTGAGTGAGCCCCAGCATTTT; CDR3: CAWTQGQVSEPQHF
D: .; J: TRBJ1-1; V: TRBV29-1; size: .; DNA: TGCAGCGTTGGGACGGCGAACACTGAAGCTTTCTTT; CDR3: CSVGTANTEAFF
D: .; J: TRBJ1-4; V: TRBV5-6; size: .; DNA: TGTGCCAGCAGCAACTTACTCCAGGGGAGGGAAAAACTGTTTTTT; CDR3: CASSNLLQGREKLFF
D: TRBD1; J: TRBJ1-1; V: TRBV15; size: .; DNA: TGTGCCACCAGCAGGAAGGGACAGGGGGCGGGCACTGAAGCTTTCTTT; CDR3: CATSRKGQGAGTEAFF
D: .; J: TRBJ1-1; V: TRBV19; size: .; DNA: TGTGCCAGTCAAGCGGGGGGGACGAACACTGAAGCTTTCTTT; CDR3: CASQAGGTNTEAFF
D: .; J: TRBJ2-7; V: TRBV28; size: .; DNA: TGTGCCAGCAGCGCAGGGGGGTTGGAATTGTTAGGCTCCTACGAGCAGTACTTC; CDR3: CASSAGGLELLGSYEQYF
D: .; J: TRBJ2-4; V: TRBV7-8; size: .; DNA: TGTGCCAGCAGCTTTCAAAGGGGGACCAAAAACATTCAGTACTTC; CDR3: CASSFQRGTKNIQYF
D: TRBD1; J: TRBJ1-2; V: TRBV6-5; size: .; DNA: TGTGCCATCCGAGGGACAGCCTCCAACTATGGCTACACCTTC; CDR3: CAIRGTASNYGYTF
D: .; J: TRBJ1-2; V: TRBV5-8; size: .; DNA: TGTGCCAGCAGCGCCTTAGACAGTGAGGGCTATGGCTACACCTTC; CDR3: CASSALDSEGYGYTF
D: .; J: TRBJ2-1; V: TRBV14; size: .; DNA: TGTGCCAGCAGCCACACAGGGACCGGGAGCTCCTACAATGAGCAGTTCTTC; CDR3: CASSHTGTGSSYNEQFF
D: .; J: TRBJ1-4; V: TRBV6-5; size: few; DNA: TGTGCCAGCAGTTACGATTCGTTGGGCGACCTGTTTTTT; CDR3: CASSYDSLGDLFF